A selection of T cell receptor beta chains follows, all from one sample in a study of blood T cells in healthy people across ages. In TCRdb, the 5' RACE reads were re-called with MiXCR into one record per CDR3 protein. In the table there are around 900,000 distinct CDR3 sequences, 25% to 30% of which are singletons. Sequencing was performed on blood. The receptors derive from a woman of 80 years or more in good health. CDR3s include the opening cysteine and the closing phenylalanine or tryptophan. The D gene is left open where the match is weak. Clone size is stated in some rows and not others, as once, few, many or a class when expanded.

d_gene,j_gene,len,abundance,v_gene,CDR3aa,CDR3nt
NA,TRBJ2-7,16,NA,TRBV20-1,CSARRGEAGLNYEQYF,TGCAGTGCTAGACGCGGGGAGGCCGGCCTCAACTACGAGCAGTACTTC
NA,TRBJ1-2,13,many,TRBV20-1,CSARATRNYGYTF,TGCAGTGCTAGGGCGACACGCAACTATGGCTACACCTTC
NA,TRBJ2-5,15,few,TRBV7-9,CASSLAHRGGETQYF,TGTGCCAGCAGCTTAGCACACAGGGGAGGAGAGACCCAGTACTTC
TRBD1,TRBJ1-5,16,NA,TRBV5-6,CASSRGQGAKQQPQHF,TGTGCCAGCAGCAGAGGACAGGGGGCGAAACAGCAGCCCCAGCATTTT
NA,TRBJ2-4,13,many,TRBV20-1,CSASEVAKNIQYF,TGCAGTGCTTCAGAGGTAGCCAAAAACATTCAGTACTTC
NA,TRBJ1-2,14,NA,TRBV20-1,CSATLGETHQGYTF,TGCAGTGCAACATTGGGGGAAACACATCAAGGCTACACCTTC
TRBD1,TRBJ2-7,16,many,TRBV30,CAWSPSRTGATYEQYF,TGTGCCTGGAGTCCCTCCCGGACAGGGGCAACCTACGAGCAGTACTTC
NA,TRBJ2-7,18,many,TRBV6-5,CASSYSQTGPPSFLQQYF,TGTGCCAGCAGTTACTCTCAGACAGGCCCTCCTTCCTTCCTCCAGCAGTACTTC
NA,TRBJ1-5,15,NA,TRBV20-1,CSARGDIYSNQPQHF,TGCAGTGCTAGAGGGGACATTTATAGCAATCAGCCCCAGCATTTT
TRBD2,TRBJ2-1,14,many,TRBV12-3/TRBV12-4,CASSLAGGPYEQFF,TGTGCCAGCAGTCTAGCGGGGGGGCCCTATGAGCAGTTCTTC
TRBD2,TRBJ2-3,14,many,TRBV7-2,CASSFHGGTDTQYF,TGTGCCAGCAGCTTCCACGGGGGGACAGATACGCAGTATTTT
NA,TRBJ1-4,16,NA,TRBV7-9,CASSLSGAIANEKLFF,TGTGCCAGCAGCTTATCGGGGGCAATAGCTAATGAAAAACTGTTTTTT
NA,TRBJ1-6,14,many,TRBV5-1,CASSSGRENSPLHF,TGCGCCAGCAGCTCGGGTCGGGAAAATTCACCCCTCCACTTT
TRBD1,TRBJ1-2,16,many,TRBV6-2/TRBV6-3,CASSSTRTGGNYGYTF,TGTGCCAGCAGTTCCACTCGGACAGGGGGTAACTATGGCTACACCTTC
NA,TRBJ1-6,13,many,TRBV6-2/TRBV6-3,CASSADLHSPLHF,TGTGCCAGCAGTGCGGATTTGCATTCACCCCTCCACTTT
NA,TRBJ2-3,14,many,TRBV7-6,CASSLDQALSAQYF,TGTGCCAGCAGCTTAGACCAGGCCCTGTCGGCGCAGTATTTT
NA,TRBJ2-3,12,many,TRBV6-2/TRBV6-3,CASSTASDTQYF,TGTGCCAGCAGTACAGCCTCGGATACGCAGTATTTT
NA,TRBJ1-2,14,many,TRBV7-2,CASSLDGRGDGYTF,TGTGCCAGCAGCTTAGACGGCAGGGGAGATGGCTACACCTTC
TRBD1,TRBJ2-7,15,many,TRBV28,CASIPGTGVSYEQYF,TGTGCCAGCATACCCGGGACAGGGGTATCCTACGAGCAGTACTTC
TRBD1,TRBJ2-2,13,few,TRBV7-2,CASSLDRGGELFF,TGTGCCAGCAGCTTGGACAGGGGCGGGGAGCTGTTTTTT
NA,TRBJ2-3,18,NA,TRBV6-2/TRBV6-3,CVSSYSIPRRGGTDTQYF,TGTGTCAGCAGTTACTCGATACCGCGCAGGGGAGGAACAGATACGCAGTATTTT
TRBD1,TRBJ2-1,15,many,TRBV2,CASSEGDRGADEQFF,TGTGCCAGCAGTGAAGGGGACAGGGGGGCGGATGAGCAGTTCTTC
TRBD1,TRBJ2-5,14,many,TRBV2,CASSAQGVGETQYF,TGTGCCAGCAGTGCGCAGGGGGTTGGAGAGACCCAGTACTTC
TRBD1,TRBJ2-7,14,NA,TRBV20-1,CSARGETGYLEQYF,TGCAGTGCTAGAGGAGAGACAGGGTACCTCGAGCAGTACTTC
NA,TRBJ2-2,13,few,TRBV20-1,CSAKGTPRGELFF,TGCAGTGCTAAGGGGACACCCAGGGGGGAGCTGTTTTTT
NA,TRBJ1-2,13,many,TRBV20-1,CSARVGGGGGYTF,TGCAGTGCTAGAGTAGGAGGGGGAGGGGGCTACACCTTC
NA,TRBJ2-7,12,NA,TRBV2,CASITLGYEQYF,TGTGCCAGCATAACACTGGGTTACGAGCAGTACTTC